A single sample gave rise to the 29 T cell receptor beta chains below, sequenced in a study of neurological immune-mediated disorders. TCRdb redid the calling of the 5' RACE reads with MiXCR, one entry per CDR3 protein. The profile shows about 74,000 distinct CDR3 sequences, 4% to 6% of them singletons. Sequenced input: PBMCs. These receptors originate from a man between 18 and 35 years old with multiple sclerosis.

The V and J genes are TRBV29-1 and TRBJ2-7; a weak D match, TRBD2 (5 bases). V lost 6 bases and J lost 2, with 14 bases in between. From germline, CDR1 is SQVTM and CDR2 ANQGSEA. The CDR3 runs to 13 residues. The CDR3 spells CSVGTRGPYEQYF. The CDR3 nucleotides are TGCAGCGTGGGAACTAGAGGGCCCTACGAGCAGTACTTC.

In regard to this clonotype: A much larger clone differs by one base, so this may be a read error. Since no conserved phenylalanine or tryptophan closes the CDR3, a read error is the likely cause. The CDR3: CSARAVRGGDTEAFI. DNA for the CDR3: TGCAGTGCTAGAGCTGTACGGGGCGGTGACACTGAAGCTTTCATT. The V call is TRBV20-1, the J call TRBJ1-1, with a weak D call TRBD1 (5 bases). Trimming took 1 base from V and 3 from J, leaving 15 bases between them. Germline-derived CDR1 and CDR2 are DFQATT and SNEGSKA (reference sequence). The CDR3 spans 15 residues.

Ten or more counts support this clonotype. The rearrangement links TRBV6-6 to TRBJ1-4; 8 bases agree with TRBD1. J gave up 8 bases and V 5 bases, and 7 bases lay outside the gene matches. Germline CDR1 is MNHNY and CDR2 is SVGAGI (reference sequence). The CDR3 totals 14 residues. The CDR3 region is CASSRDRYEEKLFF. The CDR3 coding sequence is TGTGCCAGCAGTCGGGACAGGTATGAAGAAAAACTGTTTTTT.

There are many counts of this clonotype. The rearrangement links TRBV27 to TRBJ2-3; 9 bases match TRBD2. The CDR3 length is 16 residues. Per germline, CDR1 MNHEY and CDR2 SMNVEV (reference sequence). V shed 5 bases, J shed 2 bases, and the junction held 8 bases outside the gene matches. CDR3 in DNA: TGTGCCAGCAGTCCTATAGCGGGAGTCGCCACAGATACGCAGTATTTT. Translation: CASSPIAGVATDTQYF.

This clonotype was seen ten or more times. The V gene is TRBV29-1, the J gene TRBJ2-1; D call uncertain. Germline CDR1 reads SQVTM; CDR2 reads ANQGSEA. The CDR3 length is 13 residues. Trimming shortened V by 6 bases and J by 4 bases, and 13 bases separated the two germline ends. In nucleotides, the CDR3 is TGCAGCGTCCCAAGACTCGCTTACAATGAGCAGTTCTTC. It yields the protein CSVPRLAYNEQFF.

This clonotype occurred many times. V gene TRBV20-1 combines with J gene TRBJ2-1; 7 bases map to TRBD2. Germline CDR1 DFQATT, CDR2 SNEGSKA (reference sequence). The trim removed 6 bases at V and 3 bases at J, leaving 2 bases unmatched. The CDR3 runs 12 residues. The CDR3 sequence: CSARTSYNEQFF. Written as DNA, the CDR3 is TGCAGTGCCCGGACTAGCTACAATGAGCAGTTCTTC.

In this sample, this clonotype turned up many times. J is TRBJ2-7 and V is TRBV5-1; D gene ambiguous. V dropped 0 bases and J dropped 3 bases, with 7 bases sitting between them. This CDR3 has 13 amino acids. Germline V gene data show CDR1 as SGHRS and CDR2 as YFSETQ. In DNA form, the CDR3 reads TGCGCCAGCAGCTTGGAGGCAAACTACGAGCAGTACTTC. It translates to CASSLEANYEQYF.

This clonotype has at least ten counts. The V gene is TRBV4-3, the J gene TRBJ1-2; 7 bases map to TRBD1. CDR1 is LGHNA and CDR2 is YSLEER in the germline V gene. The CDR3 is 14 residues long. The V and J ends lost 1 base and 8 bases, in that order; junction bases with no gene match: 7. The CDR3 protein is CASSQVTGDGGYTF. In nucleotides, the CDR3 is TGCGCCAGCAGCCAAGTAACAGGGGATGGCGGCTACACCTTC.

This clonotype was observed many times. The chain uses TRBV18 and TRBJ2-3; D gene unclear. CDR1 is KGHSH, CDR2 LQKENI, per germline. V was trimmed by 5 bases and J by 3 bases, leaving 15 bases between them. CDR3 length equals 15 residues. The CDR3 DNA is TGTGCCAGCTCATCACAGAGCATGGGAACAGATACGCAGTATTTT. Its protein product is CASSSQSMGTDTQYF. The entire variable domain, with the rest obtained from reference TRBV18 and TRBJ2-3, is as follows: NAGVMQNPRHLVRRRGQEARLRCSPMKGHSHVYWYRQLPEEGLKFMVYLQKENIIDESGMPKERFSAEFPKEGPSILRIQQVVRGDSAAYFCASSSQSMGTDTQYFGPGTRLTVL.

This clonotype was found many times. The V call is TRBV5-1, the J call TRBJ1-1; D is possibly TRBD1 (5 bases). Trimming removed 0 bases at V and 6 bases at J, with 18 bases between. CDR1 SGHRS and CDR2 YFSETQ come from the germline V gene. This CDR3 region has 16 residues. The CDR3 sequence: CASSLDGWQGRSEAFF. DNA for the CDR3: TGCGCCAGCAGCTTGGACGGTTGGCAGGGTAGGTCTGAAGCTTTCTTT.

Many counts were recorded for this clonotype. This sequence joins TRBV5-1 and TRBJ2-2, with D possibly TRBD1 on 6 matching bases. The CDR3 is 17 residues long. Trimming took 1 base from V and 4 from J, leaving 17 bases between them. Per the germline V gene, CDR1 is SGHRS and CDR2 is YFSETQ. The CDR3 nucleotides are TGCGCCAGCAGCTTGCTTAGGGGACACCTATTCACCGGGGAGCTGTTTTTT. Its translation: CASSLLRGHLFTGELFF.

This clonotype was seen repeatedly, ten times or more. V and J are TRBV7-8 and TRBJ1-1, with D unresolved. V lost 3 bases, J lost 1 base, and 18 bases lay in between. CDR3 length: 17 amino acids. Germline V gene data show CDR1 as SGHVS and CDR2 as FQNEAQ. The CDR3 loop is CASSFFPVSGPNTEAFF. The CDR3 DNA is TGTGCCAGCAGCTTCTTTCCCGTTTCTGGACCGAACACTGAAGCTTTCTTT.

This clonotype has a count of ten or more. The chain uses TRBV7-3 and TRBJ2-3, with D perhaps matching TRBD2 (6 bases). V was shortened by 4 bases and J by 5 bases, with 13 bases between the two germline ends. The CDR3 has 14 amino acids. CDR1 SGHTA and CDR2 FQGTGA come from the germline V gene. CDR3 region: CASSSGLSGDTQYF. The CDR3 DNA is TGTGCCAGCAGCTCGGGACTCTCCGGAGATACGCAGTATTTT.

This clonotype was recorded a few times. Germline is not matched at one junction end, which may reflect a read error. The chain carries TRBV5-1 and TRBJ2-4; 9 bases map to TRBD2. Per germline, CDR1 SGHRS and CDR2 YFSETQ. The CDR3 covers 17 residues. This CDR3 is CASSSGGLALLEKIQYF. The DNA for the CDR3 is TGCGCCAGCAGCTCGGGGGGACTAGCCTTGCTCGAAAAAATTCAGTACTTC.

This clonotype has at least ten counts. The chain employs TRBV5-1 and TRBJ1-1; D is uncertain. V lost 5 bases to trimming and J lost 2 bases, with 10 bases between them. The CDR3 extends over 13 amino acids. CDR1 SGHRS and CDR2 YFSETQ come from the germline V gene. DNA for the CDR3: TGCGCCAGCAGTTCTACAAGTAACACTGAAGCTTTCTTT. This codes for CASSSTSNTEAFF.

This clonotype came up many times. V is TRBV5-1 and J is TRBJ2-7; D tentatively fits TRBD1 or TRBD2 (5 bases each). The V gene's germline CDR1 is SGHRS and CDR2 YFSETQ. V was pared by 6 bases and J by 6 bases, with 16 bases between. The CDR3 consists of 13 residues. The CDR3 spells CASTPPGSLEQYF. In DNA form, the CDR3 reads TGCGCCAGCACCCCCCCAGGGAGCCTCGAGCAGTACTTC.

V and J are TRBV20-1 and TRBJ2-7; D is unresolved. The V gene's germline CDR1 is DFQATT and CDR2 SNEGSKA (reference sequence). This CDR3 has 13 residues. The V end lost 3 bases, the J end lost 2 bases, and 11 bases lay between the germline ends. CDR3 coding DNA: TGCAGTGCTAGCTTGGGTCCCCCCTACGAGCAGTACTTC. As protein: CSASLGPPYEQYF.

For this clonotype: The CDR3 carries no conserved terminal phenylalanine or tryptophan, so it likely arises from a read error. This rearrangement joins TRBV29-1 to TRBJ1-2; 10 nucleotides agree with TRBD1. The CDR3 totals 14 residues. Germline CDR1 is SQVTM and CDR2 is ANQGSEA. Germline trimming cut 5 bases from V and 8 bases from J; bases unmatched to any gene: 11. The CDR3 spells CSVLGTGVFRGYTN. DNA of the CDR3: TGCAGCGTTCTGGGGACAGGGGTTTTTCGAGGCTACACCAAC.

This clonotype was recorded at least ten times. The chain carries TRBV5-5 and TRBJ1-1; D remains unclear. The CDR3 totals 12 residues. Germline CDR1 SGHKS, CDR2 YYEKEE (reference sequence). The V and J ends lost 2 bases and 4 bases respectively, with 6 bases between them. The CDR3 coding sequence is TGTGCCAGCAGCTTTGGGGTCACTGAAGCTTTCTTT. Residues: CASSFGVTEAFF.

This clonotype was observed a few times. The CDR3 here is CASSLALGGGNTEAFF. Written as DNA, the CDR3 is TGCGCCAGCAGCTTGGCCTTGGGGGGAGGGAACACTGAAGCTTTCTTT. The rearrangement links TRBV5-1 to TRBJ1-1, with D maybe TRBD1 (5 bases). CDR1 and CDR2 from the germline V gene are SGHRS and YFSETQ. CDR3 length equals 16 residues. V shed 0 bases and J shed 1 base, with 13 bases lying between them.

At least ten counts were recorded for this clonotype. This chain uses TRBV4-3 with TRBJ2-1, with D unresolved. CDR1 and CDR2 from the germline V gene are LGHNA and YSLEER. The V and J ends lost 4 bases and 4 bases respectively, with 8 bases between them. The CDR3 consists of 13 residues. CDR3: CASSPFKYNEQFF. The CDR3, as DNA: TGCGCCAGCAGCCCATTCAAGTACAATGAGCAGTTCTTC.

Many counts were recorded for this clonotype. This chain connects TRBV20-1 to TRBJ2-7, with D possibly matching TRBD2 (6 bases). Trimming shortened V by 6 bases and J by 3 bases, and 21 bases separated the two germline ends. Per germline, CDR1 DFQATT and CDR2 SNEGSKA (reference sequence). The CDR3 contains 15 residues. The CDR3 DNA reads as TGCAGTGCCGAGATCCCGGGAGCGGTTGTCTACGAGCAGTACTTC. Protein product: CSAEIPGAVVYEQYF.

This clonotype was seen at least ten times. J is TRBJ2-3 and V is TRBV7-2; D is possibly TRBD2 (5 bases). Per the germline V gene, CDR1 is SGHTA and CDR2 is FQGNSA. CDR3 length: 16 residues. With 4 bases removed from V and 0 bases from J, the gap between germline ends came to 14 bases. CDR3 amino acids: CASSSGVETSTDTQYF. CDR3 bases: TGTGCCAGCAGCTCCGGGGTAGAAACTAGCACAGATACGCAGTATTTT.

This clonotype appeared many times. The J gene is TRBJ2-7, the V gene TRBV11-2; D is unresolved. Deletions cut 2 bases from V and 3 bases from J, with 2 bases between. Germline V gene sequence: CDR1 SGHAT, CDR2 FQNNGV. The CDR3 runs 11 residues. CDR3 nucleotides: TGTGCCAGCAGCTTACACTACGAGCAGTACTTC. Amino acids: CASSLHYEQYF.

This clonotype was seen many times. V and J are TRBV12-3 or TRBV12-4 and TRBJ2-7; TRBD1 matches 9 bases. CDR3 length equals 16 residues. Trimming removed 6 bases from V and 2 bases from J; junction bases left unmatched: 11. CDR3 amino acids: CASSPAEGQGTYEQYF. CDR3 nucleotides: TGTGCCAGCAGCCCCGCTGAGGGACAGGGAACCTACGAGCAGTACTTC.

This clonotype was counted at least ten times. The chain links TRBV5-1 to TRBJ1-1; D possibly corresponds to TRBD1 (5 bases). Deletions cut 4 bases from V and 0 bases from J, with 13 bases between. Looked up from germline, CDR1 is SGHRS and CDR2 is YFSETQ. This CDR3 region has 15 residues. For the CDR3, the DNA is TGCGCCAGCAGCGGAGACGGGACGTTGAACACTGAAGCTTTCTTT. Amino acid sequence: CASSGDGTLNTEAFF.

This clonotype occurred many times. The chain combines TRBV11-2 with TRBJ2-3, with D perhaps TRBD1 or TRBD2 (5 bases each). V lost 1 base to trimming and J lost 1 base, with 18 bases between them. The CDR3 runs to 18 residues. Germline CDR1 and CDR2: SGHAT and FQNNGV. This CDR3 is CASSLGRGRGFGTDTQYF. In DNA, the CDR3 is TGTGCCAGCAGCTTAGGTCGGGGACGCGGTTTTGGCACAGATACGCAGTATTTT.

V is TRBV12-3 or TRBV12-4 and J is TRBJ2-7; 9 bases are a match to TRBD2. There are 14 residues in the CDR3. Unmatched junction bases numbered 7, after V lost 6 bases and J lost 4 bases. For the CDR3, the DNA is TGTGCCAGCAGGTCTGGCGGGGGGGCTTACGAGCAGTACTTC. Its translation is CASRSGGGAYEQYF.

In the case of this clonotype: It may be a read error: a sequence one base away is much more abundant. This CDR3 is CASSYHVAREQFF. The CDR3 nucleotides are TGTGCCAGCAGTTACCACGTAGCGAGAGAGCAGTTCTTC. The chain is built from TRBV6-2 or TRBV6-3 and TRBJ2-1; D may be TRBD2 (5 bases). V lost 2 bases to trimming and J lost 10 bases, with 12 bases between them. The CDR3 has 13 residues. CDR1 MNHEY and CDR2 SVGEGT come from the germline V gene.